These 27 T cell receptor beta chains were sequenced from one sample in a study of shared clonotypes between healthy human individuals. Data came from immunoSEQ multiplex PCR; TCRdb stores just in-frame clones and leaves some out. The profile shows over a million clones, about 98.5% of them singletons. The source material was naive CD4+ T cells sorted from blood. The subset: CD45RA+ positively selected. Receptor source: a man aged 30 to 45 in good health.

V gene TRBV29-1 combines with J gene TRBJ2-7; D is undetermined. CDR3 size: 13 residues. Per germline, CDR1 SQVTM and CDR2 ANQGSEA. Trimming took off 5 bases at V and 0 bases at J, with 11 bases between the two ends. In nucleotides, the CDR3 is TGCAGCGTTCTTGCGTACAGCTCCTACGAGCAGTACTTC. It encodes CSVLAYSSYEQYF.

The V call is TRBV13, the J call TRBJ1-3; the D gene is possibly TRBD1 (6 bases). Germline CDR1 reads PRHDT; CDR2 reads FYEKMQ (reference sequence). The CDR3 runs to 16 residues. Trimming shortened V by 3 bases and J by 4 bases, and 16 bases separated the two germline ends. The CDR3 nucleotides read TGTGCCAGCAGCTTCCGGCAGGGGCGAGGCGGAAACACCATATATTTT. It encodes CASSFRQGRGGNTIYF.

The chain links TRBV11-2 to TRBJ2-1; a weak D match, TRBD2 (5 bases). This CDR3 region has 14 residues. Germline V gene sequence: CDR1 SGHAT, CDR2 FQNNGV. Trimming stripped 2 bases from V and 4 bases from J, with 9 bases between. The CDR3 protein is CASSLLLAYNEQFF. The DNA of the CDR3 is TGTGCCAGCAGCTTACTCCTAGCATACAATGAGCAGTTCTTC.

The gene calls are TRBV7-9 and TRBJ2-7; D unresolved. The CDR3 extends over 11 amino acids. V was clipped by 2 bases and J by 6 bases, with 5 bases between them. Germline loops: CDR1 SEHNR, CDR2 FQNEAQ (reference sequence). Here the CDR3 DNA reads TGTGCCAGCAGCTTATCCGTCGAGCAGTACTTC. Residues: CASSLSVEQYF.

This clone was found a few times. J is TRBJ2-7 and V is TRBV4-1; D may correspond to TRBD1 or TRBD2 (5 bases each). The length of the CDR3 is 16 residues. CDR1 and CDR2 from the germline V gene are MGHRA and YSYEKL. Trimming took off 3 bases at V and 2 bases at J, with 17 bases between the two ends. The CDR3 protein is CASSQLHGTGPYEQYF. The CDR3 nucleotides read TGCGCCAGCAGCCAGCTACATGGGACGGGACCCTACGAGCAGTACTTC.

CDR3: CASSLNPGQGPYEQYF. For the CDR3, the DNA is TGTGCCAGCAGCTTAAATCCGGGACAGGGGCCCTACGAGCAGTACTTC. The chain couples TRBV7-2 to TRBJ2-7, with 10 bases aligning to TRBD1. The CDR3 is 16 amino acids. The junction had 6 bases not matched to a gene; V was cut back by 2 bases and J by 2 bases. Germline assignment: CDR1 SGHTA and CDR2 FQGNSA.

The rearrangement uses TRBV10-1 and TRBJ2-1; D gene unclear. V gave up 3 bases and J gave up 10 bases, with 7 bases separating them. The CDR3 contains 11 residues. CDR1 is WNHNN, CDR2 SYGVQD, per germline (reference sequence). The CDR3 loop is CASSDSREQFF. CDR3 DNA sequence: TGCGCCAGCAGTGATAGCAGGGAGCAGTTCTTC.

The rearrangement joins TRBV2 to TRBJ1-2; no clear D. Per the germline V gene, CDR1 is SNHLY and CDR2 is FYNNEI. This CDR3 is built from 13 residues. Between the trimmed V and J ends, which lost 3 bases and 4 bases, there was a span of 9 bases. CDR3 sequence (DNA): TGTGCCAGCAGTGAGTCGGAGGGCTATGGCTACACCTTC. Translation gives CASSESEGYGYTF.

CDR3 sequence reads: CASSGQGAHNEQFF. For the CDR3, the DNA is TGTGCCAGCTCTGGACAGGGGGCTCACAATGAGCAGTTCTTC. The chain couples TRBV18 to TRBJ2-1; 11 bases align to TRBD1. Germline V lookup: CDR1 KGHSH, CDR2 LQKENI. V was pared by 6 bases and J by 5 bases, with 3 bases of the junction left unmatched. The CDR3 has 14 amino acids. The whole variable domain, filled in from reference TRBV18 and TRBJ2-1, reads NAGVMQNPRHLVRRRGQEARLRCSPMKGHSHVYWYRQLPEEGLKFMVYLQKENIIDESGMPKERFSAEFPKEGPSILRIQQVVRGDSAAYFCASSGQGAHNEQFFGPGTRLTVL.

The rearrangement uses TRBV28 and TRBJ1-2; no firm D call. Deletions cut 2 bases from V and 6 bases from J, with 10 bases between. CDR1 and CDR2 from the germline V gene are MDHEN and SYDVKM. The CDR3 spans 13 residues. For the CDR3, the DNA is TGTGCCAGCAGTTTACCCGGGGAGAATGGCTACACCTTC. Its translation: CASSLPGENGYTF.

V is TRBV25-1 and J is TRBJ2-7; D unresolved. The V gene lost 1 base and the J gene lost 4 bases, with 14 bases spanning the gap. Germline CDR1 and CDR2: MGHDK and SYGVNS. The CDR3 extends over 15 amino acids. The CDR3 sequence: CASSESRGLGYEQYF. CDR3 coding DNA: TGTGCCAGCAGTGAATCAAGAGGCTTGGGGTACGAGCAGTACTTC.

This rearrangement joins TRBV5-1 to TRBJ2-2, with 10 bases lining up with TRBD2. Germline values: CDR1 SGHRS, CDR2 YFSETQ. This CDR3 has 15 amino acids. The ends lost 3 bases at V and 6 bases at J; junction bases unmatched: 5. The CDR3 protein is CASSSSGSLSGELFF. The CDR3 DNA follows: TGCGCCAGCAGCTCTAGCGGGAGCTTATCCGGGGAGCTGTTTTTT.

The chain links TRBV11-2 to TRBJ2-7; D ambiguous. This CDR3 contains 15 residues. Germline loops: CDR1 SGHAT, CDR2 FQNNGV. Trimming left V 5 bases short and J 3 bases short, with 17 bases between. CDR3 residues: CASSAGGLPGYEQYF. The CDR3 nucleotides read TGTGCCAGCAGCGCCGGCGGCTTGCCGGGCTACGAGCAGTACTTC.

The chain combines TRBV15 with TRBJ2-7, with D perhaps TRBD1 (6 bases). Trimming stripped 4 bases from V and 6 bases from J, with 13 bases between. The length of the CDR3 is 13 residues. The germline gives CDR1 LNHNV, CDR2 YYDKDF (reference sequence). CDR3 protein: CATSTNTGFEQYF. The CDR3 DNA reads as TGTGCCACCAGCACAAATACAGGGTTCGAGCAGTACTTC.

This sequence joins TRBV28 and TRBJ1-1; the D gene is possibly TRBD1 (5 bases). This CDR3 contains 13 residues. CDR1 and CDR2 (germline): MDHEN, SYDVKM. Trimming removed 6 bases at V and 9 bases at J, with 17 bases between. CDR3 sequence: CASSSPGELQAFF. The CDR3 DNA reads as TGTGCCAGCAGCTCTCCGGGGGAGCTGCAAGCTTTCTTT.

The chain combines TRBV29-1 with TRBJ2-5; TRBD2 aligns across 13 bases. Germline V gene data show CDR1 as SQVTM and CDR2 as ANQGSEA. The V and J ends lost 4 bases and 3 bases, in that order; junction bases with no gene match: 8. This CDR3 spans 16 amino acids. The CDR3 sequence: CSVATSGRAAKETQYF. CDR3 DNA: TGCAGCGTTGCCACTAGCGGGAGGGCAGCGAAAGAGACCCAGTACTTC.

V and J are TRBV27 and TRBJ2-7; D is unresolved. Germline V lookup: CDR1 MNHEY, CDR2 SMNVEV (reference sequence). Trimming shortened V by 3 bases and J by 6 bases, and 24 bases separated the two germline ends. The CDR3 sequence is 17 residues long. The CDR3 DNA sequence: TGTGCCAGCAGTTTTAGGAGCTTAAATGGCGTCTACCGCGAGCAGTACTTC. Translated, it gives CASSFRSLNGVYREQYF.

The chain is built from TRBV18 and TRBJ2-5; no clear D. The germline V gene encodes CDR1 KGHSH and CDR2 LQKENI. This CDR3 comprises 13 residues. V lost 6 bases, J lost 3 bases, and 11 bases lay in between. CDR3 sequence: CASSAQNEETQYF. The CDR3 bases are TGTGCCAGCTCGGCCCAAAACGAAGAGACCCAGTACTTC.

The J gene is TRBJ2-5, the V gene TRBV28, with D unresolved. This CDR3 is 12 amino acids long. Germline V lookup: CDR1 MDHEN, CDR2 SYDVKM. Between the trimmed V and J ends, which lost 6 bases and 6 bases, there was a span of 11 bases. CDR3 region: CASSPTRQTQYF. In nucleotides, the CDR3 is TGTGCCAGCAGCCCCACGCGACAGACCCAGTACTTC.

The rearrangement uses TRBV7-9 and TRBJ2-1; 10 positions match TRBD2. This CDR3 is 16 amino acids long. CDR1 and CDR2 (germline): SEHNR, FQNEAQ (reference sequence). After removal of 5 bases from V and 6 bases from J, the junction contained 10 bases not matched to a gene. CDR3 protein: CASSPSLAGGTNEQFF. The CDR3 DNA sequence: TGTGCCAGCAGCCCGAGTTTAGCGGGGGGAACCAATGAGCAGTTCTTC.

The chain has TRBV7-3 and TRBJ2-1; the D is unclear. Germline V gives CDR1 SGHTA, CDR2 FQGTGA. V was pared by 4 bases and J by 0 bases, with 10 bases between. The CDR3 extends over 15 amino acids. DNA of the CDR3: TGTGCCAGCAGCTCCGGACGTAACTCCTACAATGAGCAGTTCTTC. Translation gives CASSSGRNSYNEQFF.

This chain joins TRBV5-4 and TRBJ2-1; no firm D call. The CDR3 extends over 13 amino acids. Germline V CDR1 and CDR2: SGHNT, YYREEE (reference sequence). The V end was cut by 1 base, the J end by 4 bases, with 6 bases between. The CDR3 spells CASSLKAYNEQFF. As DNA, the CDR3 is TGTGCCAGCAGCTTGAAAGCATACAATGAGCAGTTCTTC.

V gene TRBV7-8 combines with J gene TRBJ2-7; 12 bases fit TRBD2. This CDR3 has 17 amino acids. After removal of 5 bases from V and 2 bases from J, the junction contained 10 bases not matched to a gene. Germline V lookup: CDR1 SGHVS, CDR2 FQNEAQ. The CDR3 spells CASSRTMRLAGAYEQYF. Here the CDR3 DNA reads TGTGCCAGCAGCCGGACCATGAGACTAGCGGGAGCCTACGAGCAGTACTTC.

The CDR3 DNA reads as TGTGCCAGCAGTGTCATAACGGGACAGGGCTCGAATGAGCAGTTCTTC. Amino acid sequence: CASSVITGQGSNEQFF. The rearrangement joins TRBV6-1 to TRBJ2-1, with 9 nucleotides matching TRBD1. The J segment lost 7 bases and the V segment lost 4 bases, leaving 11 bases of the junction unmatched. This CDR3 is built from 16 residues. Per germline, CDR1 MNHNS and CDR2 SASEGT.

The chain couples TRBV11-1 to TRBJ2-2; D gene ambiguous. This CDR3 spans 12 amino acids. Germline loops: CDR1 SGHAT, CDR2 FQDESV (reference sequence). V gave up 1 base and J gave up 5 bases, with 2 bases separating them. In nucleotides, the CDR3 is TGTGCCAGCAGCTTAGTGACCGGGGAGCTGTTTTTT. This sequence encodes CASSLVTGELFF.

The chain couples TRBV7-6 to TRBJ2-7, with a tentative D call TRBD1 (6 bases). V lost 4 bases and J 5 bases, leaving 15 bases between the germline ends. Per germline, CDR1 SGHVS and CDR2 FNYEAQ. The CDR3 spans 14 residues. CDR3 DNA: TGTGCCAGCAGCTCACGACAGGATCTTCACGAGCAGTACTTC. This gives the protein CASSSRQDLHEQYF.

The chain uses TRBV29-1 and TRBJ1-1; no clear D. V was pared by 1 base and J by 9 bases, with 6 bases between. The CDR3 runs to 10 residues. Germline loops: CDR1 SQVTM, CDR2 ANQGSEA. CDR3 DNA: TGCAGCGTTGAAGTAGATAAAGCTTTCTTT. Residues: CSVEVDKAFF.